These T cell receptor beta chains were read from a single sample in a study of PD-1 blockade in classical Hodgkin lymphoma. Generated by immunoSEQ multiplex PCR, the TCRdb table keeps only in-frame clones and is missing some. Of tens of thousands of clones detected, 85% to 95% appear once; the ten largest clones hold roughly 2.6%. The sample comprised peripheral blood mononuclear cells (PBMCs). The origin of the receptors is a human donor with classical Hodgkin lymphoma. Each CDR3 is given with its conserved first and last residue. D genes are given only for firm matches. Clone size is not always given. Where it is, it says once, few, many or a class for expanded clones.

V: TRBV5-1
J: TRBJ1-1
size: .
D: .
CDR3: CASSWGRGKMNTEAFF
DNA: TGCGCCAGCAGCTGGGGGCGGGGGAAAATGAACACTGAAGCTTTCTTT

V: TRBV5-1
J: TRBJ2-7
size: .
D: .
CDR3: CASSLAGTTYEQYF
DNA: TGCGCCAGCAGCTTGGCGGGAACTACCTACGAGCAGTACTTC

V: TRBV19
J: TRBJ1-1
size: few
D: .
CDR3: CASTSDSFLAEAFF
DNA: TGTGCCAGTACCTCTGACAGTTTTTTGGCTGAAGCTTTCTTT

V: TRBV5-1
J: TRBJ1-1
size: .
D: .
CDR3: CASSLGGNTEAFF
DNA: TGCGCCAGCAGCTTAGGGGGGAACACTGAAGCTTTCTTT

V: TRBV7-8
J: TRBJ2-7
size: .
D: .
CDR3: CASSLTGPYEQYF
DNA: TGTGCCAGCAGCCTCACAGGTCCCTACGAGCAGTACTTC

V: TRBV15
J: TRBJ1-4
size: .
D: TRBD1
CDR3: CATSRGYGTGREKLFF
DNA: TGTGCCACCAGCAGAGGGTACGGGACAGGGAGGGAAAAACTGTTTTTT

V: TRBV6-1
J: TRBJ2-2
size: .
D: .
CDR3: CASERGFTGELFF
DNA: TGTGCCAGCGAAAGGGGGTTCACCGGGGAGCTGTTTTTT

V: TRBV7-8
J: TRBJ2-7
size: .
D: TRBD2
CDR3: CASSPRTSREQYF
DNA: TGTGCCAGCAGCCCGCGGACTAGCAGGGAGCAGTACTTC

V: TRBV30
J: TRBJ1-1
size: .
D: .
CDR3: CAWSPRAQLGAFF
DNA: TGTGCCTGGAGCCCCCGGGCTCAACTTGGGGCTTTCTTT

V: TRBV2
J: TRBJ2-7
size: .
D: TRBD2
CDR3: CASSDGLAGDNYEQYF
DNA: TGTGCCAGCAGCGACGGACTAGCGGGGGACAACTACGAGCAGTACTTC

V: TRBV7-6
J: TRBJ2-1
size: .
D: .
CDR3: CASSSKPGNYEQFF
DNA: TGTGCCAGCAGCTCAAAACCCGGGAACTATGAGCAGTTCTTC

V: TRBV5-1
J: TRBJ2-1
size: .
D: .
CDR3: CASSPDRLGYNEQFF
DNA: TGCGCCAGCAGCCCGGACCGACTGGGCTACAATGAGCAGTTCTTC

V: TRBV5-5
J: TRBJ2-2
size: .
D: TRBD1
CDR3: CASSSGQGRSTGELFF
DNA: TGTGCCAGCAGCTCAGGACAGGGTAGGAGCACCGGGGAGCTGTTTTTT

V: TRBV5-1
J: TRBJ2-3
size: few
D: TRBD2
CDR3: CASSLRSAGGTDTQYF
DNA: TGCGCCAGCAGCTTGAGGTCGGCGGGGGGAACAGATACGCAGTATTTT

V: TRBV7-8
J: TRBJ2-7
size: .
D: .
CDR3: CASSQWGPTYEQYF
DNA: TGTGCCAGCAGCCAGTGGGGACCTACCTACGAGCAGTACTTC

V: TRBV11-3
J: TRBJ2-7
size: once
D: .
CDR3: CASSLAPDGHEQYF
DNA: TGTGCCAGCAGCTTAGCCCCGGACGGGCACGAGCAGTACTTC

V: TRBV5-1
J: TRBJ2-7
size: .
D: TRBD1
CDR3: CASSLQAATGVSEQYF
DNA: TGCGCCAGCAGCTTGCAAGCGGCGACAGGGGTCTCCGAGCAGTACTTC

V: TRBV28
J: TRBJ1-4
size: .
D: .
CDR3: CASSRVGGRLYNEKLFF
DNA: TGTGCCAGCAGCCGGGTGGGGGGCCGCCTTTATAATGAAAAACTGTTTTTT

V: TRBV28
J: TRBJ1-2
size: .
D: .
CDR3: CASSLIPTGSGYTF
DNA: TGTGCCAGCAGTCTCATCCCCACAGGGTCCGGCTACACCTTC

V: TRBV5-1
J: TRBJ2-2
size: .
D: .
CDR3: CASSLFPVNTGELFF
DNA: TGCGCCAGCAGCTTGTTTCCGGTGAACACCGGGGAGCTGTTTTTT

V: TRBV7-9
J: TRBJ1-2
size: .
D: TRBD1
CDR3: CASSPGLTGNGYTF
DNA: TGTGCCAGCTCCCCAGGCTTGACAGGGAATGGCTACACCTTC

V: TRBV9
J: TRBJ1-3
size: .
D: .
CDR3: CASSGRRAGNTIYF
DNA: TGTGCCAGCAGCGGACGCAGGGCTGGAAACACCATATATTTT

V: TRBV9
J: TRBJ2-1
size: .
D: .
CDR3: CASSVEAASSYNEQFF
DNA: TGTGCCAGCAGCGTAGAGGCGGCCTCAAGCTACAATGAGCAGTTCTTC

V: TRBV29-1
J: TRBJ2-1
size: .
D: TRBD1
CDR3: CSAHRGLNEQFF
DNA: TGCAGCGCCCACAGGGGCCTCAATGAGCAGTTCTTC

V: TRBV19
J: TRBJ2-6
size: .
D: .
CDR3: CASSITGANVLTF
DNA: TGTGCCAGTAGTATAACTGGGGCCAACGTCCTGACTTTC

V: TRBV2
J: TRBJ1-5
size: once
D: .
CDR3: CASSEEGSSNQPQHF
DNA: TGTGCCAGCAGTGAAGAGGGTTCAAGCAATCAGCCCCAGCATTTT

V: TRBV10-3
J: TRBJ2-3
size: once
D: TRBD2
CDR3: CAISPRTSGGSTDTQYF
DNA: TGTGCCATCAGCCCTAGGACTAGCGGGGGGTCCACAGATACGCAGTATTTT

V: TRBV5-6
J: TRBJ1-6
size: .
D: .
CDR3: CASSLGRLNSPLHF
DNA: TGTGCCAGCAGCTTAGGACGGCTGAATTCACCCCTCCACTTT

V: TRBV5-1
J: TRBJ2-3
size: once
D: .
CDR3: CASSLAGLQIEADTQYF
DNA: TGCGCCAGCAGCTTGGCGGGACTCCAGATAGAAGCAGATACGCAGTATTTT

V: TRBV30
J: TRBJ1-2
size: .
D: .
CDR3: CAWTSSNYGYTF
DNA: TGTGCCTGGACCTCCTCTAACTATGGCTACACCTTC

V: TRBV6-1
J: TRBJ1-1
size: .
D: TRBD1
CDR3: CASSERTGGQAEAFF
DNA: TGTGCCAGCAGTGAGAGGACAGGGGGCCAGGCTGAAGCTTTCTTT

V: TRBV20-1
J: TRBJ2-3
size: .
D: .
CDR3: CSARDEDTQYF
DNA: TGCAGTGCTAGAGATGAGGATACGCAGTATTTT

V: TRBV27
J: TRBJ1-6
size: .
D: TRBD1
CDR3: CASSEDRGFSPLHF
DNA: TGTGCCAGCAGCGAAGACAGGGGGTTTTCACCCCTCCACTTT

V: TRBV4-2
J: TRBJ2-7
size: .
D: .
CDR3: CASSQSGGGTYEQYF
DNA: TGTGCCAGCAGCCAGTCCGGAGGGGGGACCTACGAGCAGTACTTC

V: TRBV4-3
J: TRBJ1-4
size: few
D: .
CDR3: CASSPQLTALNEKLFF
DNA: TGCGCCAGCAGCCCTCAACTGACGGCATTAAATGAAAAACTGTTTTTT

V: TRBV5-1
J: TRBJ1-2
size: .
D: TRBD1
CDR3: CASSLVATGDRGYTF
DNA: TGCGCCAGCAGCTTGGTGGCAACAGGGGATCGTGGCTACACCTTC

V: TRBV5-4
J: TRBJ2-7
size: .
D: .
CDR3: CASSPGGLGTYEQYF
DNA: TGTGCCAGCAGCCCGGGGGGCCTGGGGACCTACGAGCAGTACTTC

V: TRBV9
J: TRBJ2-1
size: .
D: .
CDR3: CASSVVKNEQFF
DNA: TGTGCCAGCAGCGTAGTAAAGAATGAGCAGTTCTTC

V: TRBV5-1
J: TRBJ2-3
size: .
D: TRBD2
CDR3: CASSSDAGGSTDTQYF
DNA: TGCGCCAGCAGCTCGGACGCGGGGGGCAGCACAGATACGCAGTATTTT

V: TRBV29-1
J: TRBJ2-7
size: .
D: .
CDR3: CSVEDDSLGQRQYF
DNA: TGCAGCGTTGAAGATGATTCTCTAGGACAAAGGCAGTACTTC